The rows below give T cell receptor beta chains drawn from one sample of a study of long-term antiretroviral therapy in people with HIV. Method: immunoSEQ multiplex PCR; TCRdb's copy keeps in-frame clones and lacks some. This sample yields around 29,000 clones, of which nearly 95% are seen a single time; 7% to 9% belongs to the top ten. The sequencing used unsorted PBMCs, collected 6 to 6.5 years after starting antiretroviral therapy. These receptors all stem from a man aged 25-45 years with HIV. CDR3s include the opening cysteine and the closing phenylalanine or tryptophan. The order of the fields is clone size, D gene, V gene, J gene, CDR3 DNA, CDR3 protein. The D gene is left open where the match is weak. Clone size is shown for a subset of rows, as once, few, many or a class of expanded clone.

size: -; D: -; V: TRBV30; J: TRBJ2-5; DNA: TGTGCCATCGGAACGAGGGGCAGACAAGAGACCCAGTACTTC; CDR3: CAIGTRGRQETQYF
size: -; D: -; V: TRBV5-1; J: TRBJ1-5; DNA: TGCGCCAGCAGCTTGGACACTTGGGGGCCCCTTAGCAATCAGCCCCAGCATTTT; CDR3: CASSLDTWGPLSNQPQHF
size: -; D: -; V: TRBV7-2; J: TRBJ2-1; DNA: TGTGCCAGCAGCTTGGCGACAGATTTTACCTCCTACAATGAGCAGTTCTTC; CDR3: CASSLATDFTSYNEQFF
size: -; D: -; V: TRBV5-4; J: TRBJ1-4; DNA: TGTGCCAGCAGCCGGGCCGGAGGGGCGTCAAATGAAAAACTGTTTTTT; CDR3: CASSRAGGASNEKLFF
size: once; D: -; V: TRBV5-6; J: TRBJ1-1; DNA: TGTGCCAGCAGCCAGGGGTGGGGGGATGGCACTGAAGCTTTCTTT; CDR3: CASSQGWGDGTEAFF
size: once; D: -; V: TRBV6-4; J: TRBJ2-2; DNA: TGTGCCAGCAGTGAAAGGGGGGAGGACACCGGGGAGCTGTTTTTT; CDR3: CASSERGEDTGELFF
size: -; D: -; V: TRBV15; J: TRBJ1-1; DNA: TGTGCCACCAGCAAAAACAGGGACACTGAAGCTTTCTTT; CDR3: CATSKNRDTEAFF
size: -; D: TRBD1; V: TRBV30; J: TRBJ1-1; DNA: TGTGCCTGGAGTGCGACAGGGTTCACTGAAGCTTTCTTT; CDR3: CAWSATGFTEAFF
size: -; D: -; V: TRBV5-5; J: TRBJ1-4; DNA: TGTGCCAGCAGCTATAACCGTATGGGGGTGACTAATGAAAAACTGTTTTTT; CDR3: CASSYNRMGVTNEKLFF
size: -; D: TRBD2; V: TRBV30; J: TRBJ2-7; DNA: TGTGCCTGGAGCCTGGGACTAGCTTTCGAGCAGTACTTC; CDR3: CAWSLGLAFEQYF
size: -; D: TRBD2; V: TRBV27; J: TRBJ2-7; DNA: TGTGCCAGCAGTTGGACTAGCGGGGCCGAGCAGTACTTC; CDR3: CASSWTSGAEQYF
size: -; D: TRBD2; V: TRBV7-3; J: TRBJ2-1; DNA: TGTGCCAGCAGCGACCCTAGCGGGGGGGCCAATGAGCAGTTCTTC; CDR3: CASSDPSGGANEQFF
size: -; D: TRBD1; V: TRBV6-6; J: TRBJ2-3; DNA: TGTGCCAGCAGAACCGGGACAGGGGGCCCAGATACGCAGTATTTT; CDR3: CASRTGTGGPDTQYF
size: once; D: -; V: TRBV5-1; J: TRBJ1-2; DNA: TGCGCCAGCAGCCTGCGGGGAGGGAGGGACGTAAATGGCTACACCTTC; CDR3: CASSLRGGRDVNGYTF
size: -; D: -; V: TRBV19; J: TRBJ1-5; DNA: TGTGCCACCTCTCCGGGCCGTCCGGATCAGCCCCAGCATTTT; CDR3: CATSPGRPDQPQHF
size: -; D: TRBD1; V: TRBV4-2; J: TRBJ2-7; DNA: TGTGCCAGCAGCTTTGGGACAGACTCCTACGAGCAGTACTTC; CDR3: CASSFGTDSYEQYF
size: -; D: -; V: TRBV7-2; J: TRBJ2-3; DNA: TGTGCCAGCAGCTTAGGGGGATATCTTAGCACAGATACGCAGTATTTT; CDR3: CASSLGGYLSTDTQYF
size: -; D: TRBD1; V: TRBV6-5; J: TRBJ1-6; DNA: TGTGCCAGCAACGGGGGACAGCCCTATAATTCACCCCTCCACTTT; CDR3: CASNGGQPYNSPLHF
size: -; D: TRBD2; V: TRBV7-2; J: TRBJ2-3; DNA: TGTGCCAGCAGCTGGCTAGCGGGAGGCCCCACAGATACGCAGTATTTT; CDR3: CASSWLAGGPTDTQYF
size: -; D: -; V: TRBV4-3; J: TRBJ2-1; DNA: TGCGCCAGCAGCCAAAGCTACCCCGCGGGGGAGCAGTTCTTC; CDR3: CASSQSYPAGEQFF
size: -; D: -; V: TRBV19; J: TRBJ1-1; DNA: TGTGCCAGTACCCTAGGACTATACACTGAAGCTTTCTTT; CDR3: CASTLGLYTEAFF
size: -; D: TRBD1; V: TRBV7-2; J: TRBJ2-1; DNA: TGTGCCAGCAGCTCGGGACAGGGGCAGAATGAGCAGTTCTTC; CDR3: CASSSGQGQNEQFF
size: -; D: -; V: TRBV29-1; J: TRBJ2-7; DNA: TGCAGCACCAGGAACAGCTACGAGCAGTACTTC; CDR3: CSTRNSYEQYF
size: -; D: -; V: TRBV13; J: TRBJ2-5; DNA: TGTGCCAGCAGCTTAAGAAGCGGCGGGTTTGGAGAGACCCAGTACTTC; CDR3: CASSLRSGGFGETQYF
size: -; D: TRBD2; V: TRBV4-2; J: TRBJ2-1; DNA: TGTGCCAGCAGCCAGGGAGCGGGGGGGCCTTCCTATGAGCAGTTCTTC; CDR3: CASSQGAGGPSYEQFF
size: -; D: TRBD2; V: TRBV27; J: TRBJ2-7; DNA: TGTGCCAGCAGTTTCAGGACTAGCGGGAGAGTCTGGGAGCAGTACTTC; CDR3: CASSFRTSGRVWEQYF
size: -; D: -; V: TRBV30; J: TRBJ1-1; DNA: TGTGCCTGGAGTGTGGACAGATTAACTGAAGCTTTCTTT; CDR3: CAWSVDRLTEAFF
size: -; D: -; V: TRBV4-3; J: TRBJ2-7; DNA: TGCGCCAGCAGCCAGATCGGACCCAGCTACGAGCAGTACTTC; CDR3: CASSQIGPSYEQYF
size: once; D: TRBD1; V: TRBV19; J: TRBJ2-4; DNA: TGTGCCAGTACTCCGACAGGGCTTTTTTACATTCAGTACTTC; CDR3: CASTPTGLFYIQYF
size: -; D: TRBD1; V: TRBV6-6; J: TRBJ2-1; DNA: TGTGCCAGCAGTCGGGGTGGGGACAGCAGAAACAATGAGCAGTTCTTC; CDR3: CASSRGGDSRNNEQFF
size: -; D: -; V: TRBV7-9; J: TRBJ1-2; DNA: TGTGCCAGCAGCCCCCTATCGAGCCCGTCCCAGGGCTACACCTTC; CDR3: CASSPLSSPSQGYTF
size: -; D: TRBD2; V: TRBV13; J: TRBJ2-4; DNA: TGTGCCAGCAGCACATCCGGGACTAGCGGGAGAGGGCAATACTTC; CDR3: CASSTSGTSGRGQYF
size: -; D: -; V: TRBV2; J: TRBJ1-2; DNA: TGTGTCCCCTCGACAGGCTACACCTTC; CDR3: CVPSTGYTF
size: -; D: TRBD1; V: TRBV6-6; J: TRBJ2-3; DNA: TGTGCCAGCAGTCACCGGGACAGGGAAGATACGCAGTATTTT; CDR3: CASSHRDREDTQYF
size: -; D: -; V: TRBV1; J: TRBJ2-5; DNA: TGCACCAGCAGCCAAGAGGGACGAACTAGCGGACAAGAGACCCAGTACTTC; CDR3: CTSSQEGRTSGQETQYF